What follows are 16 T cell receptor beta chains derived from one specimen sequenced in a study of T cell changes during pregnancy in multiple sclerosis. Data came from immunoSEQ multiplex PCR; TCRdb stores just in-frame clones and leaves some out. The table has approximately 120,000 clones, about 96% seen once. This material consisted of peripheral blood, taken after pregnancy. Receptors were obtained from a female donor with multiple sclerosis, enrolled in a pregnancy study.

The CDR3 loop is CASTSLAGRTDTQYF. CDR3 DNA sequence: TGTGCCAGCACCTCTTTAGCGGGACGCACAGATACGCAGTATTTT. This sequence joins TRBV6-1 and TRBJ2-3; 8 nucleotides agree with TRBD2. CDR1 and CDR2 (germline): MNHNS, SASEGT. The CDR3 is 15 amino acids. V trimming: 7 bases; J trimming: 1 base; junction bases outside the gene matches: 7.

The V call is TRBV10-3, the J call TRBJ1-3, with a possible D match to TRBD1 (6 bases). The germline V and J ends were trimmed by 2 bases and 6 bases, with 8 bases remaining between them. Germline CDR1 ENHRY, CDR2 SYGVKD. The CDR3 extends over 13 amino acids. CDR3 protein: CAISEDRLNTIYF. The DNA for the CDR3 is TGTGCCATCAGTGAGGACAGGTTAAACACCATATATTTT.

The genes are TRBV5-1 and TRBJ1-2; 11 bases align to TRBD1. Germline V CDR1 and CDR2: SGHRS, YFSETQ. With V trimmed by 3 bases and J by 2 bases, 3 bases remained unmatched. The CDR3 is made up of 15 amino acids. The CDR3 DNA reads TGCGCCAGCAGCTCAGGGGACAGGGGGAACTATGGCTACACCTTC. The encoded protein is CASSSGDRGNYGYTF.

V usage is TRBV30 and J usage is TRBJ1-5; a possible D gene is TRBD1 (6 bases). The CDR3 spans 17 residues. V gave up 0 bases and J gave up 0 bases, with 15 bases separating them. Germline-derived CDR1 and CDR2 are GTSNPN and SVGIG (reference sequence). This chain's CDR3 is CAWSVWQGQGSNQPQHF. CDR3 coding DNA: TGTGCCTGGAGTGTTTGGCAGGGGCAGGGTAGCAATCAGCCCCAGCATTTT.

V gene TRBV4-3 combines with J gene TRBJ2-7, with TRBD2 matching 8 bases. The CDR3 totals 15 residues. V gave up 2 bases and J gave up 4 bases; unmatched junction bases: 7. CDR1 LGHNA and CDR2 YSLEER come from the germline V gene. The CDR3 reads CASSQSAGAQYEQYF. The CDR3 region has the DNA TGCGCCAGCAGCCAATCAGCGGGAGCGCAGTACGAGCAGTACTTC.

A single count supports this clone. The chain recombines TRBV27 with TRBJ2-1; 8 bases match TRBD1. CDR1 and CDR2 from the germline V gene are MNHEY and SMNVEV (reference sequence). J was trimmed by 7 bases and V by 4 bases; bases with no gene match: 9. CDR3 length: 15 residues. For the CDR3, the DNA is TGTGCCAGCAGTTCGACAGGGGTGCTAGTAAATGAGCAGTTCTTC. Translation gives CASSSTGVLVNEQFF.

The chain links TRBV28 to TRBJ2-7, with 10 bases that match TRBD2. The CDR3 is made up of 13 amino acids. Germline V gene data show CDR1 as MDHEN and CDR2 as SYDVKM. Trimming removed 7 bases from V and 4 bases from J; junction bases left unmatched: 4. The CDR3 DNA is TGTGCCAGCACTAGCGGGAGACTTTACGAGCAGTACTTC. Residues: CASTSGRLYEQYF.

This chain connects TRBV18 to TRBJ2-5, with 9 bases matching TRBD1. Germline V gives CDR1 KGHSH, CDR2 LQKENI. The CDR3 has 15 amino acids. V lost 2 bases and J lost 5; bases outside the gene matches: 6. The CDR3 nucleotides read TGTGCCAGCTCACCAACAGGGGGCGTTGGTGAGACCCAGTACTTC. It specifies CASSPTGGVGETQYF.

The V and J genes are TRBV5-6 and TRBJ2-6; D not certain. V was shortened by 0 bases and J by 0 bases, with 7 bases between the two germline ends. There are 16 residues in the CDR3. Germline loops: CDR1 SGHDT, CDR2 YYEEEE. CDR3 loop: CASSLATRSGANVLTF. CDR3 in DNA: TGTGCCAGCAGCTTGGCGACACGCTCTGGGGCCAACGTCCTGACTTTC.

This clone was recorded once. This chain links TRBV5-6 with TRBJ2-5; TRBD2 might be the D (5 bases). Trimming left V 0 bases short and J 5 bases short, with 20 bases between. The CDR3 consists of 17 residues. Germline V gene sequence: CDR1 SGHDT, CDR2 YYEEEE. CDR3 in amino acids: CASSLAQETLTGETQYF. DNA of the CDR3: TGTGCCAGCAGCTTGGCCCAGGAGACATTGACGGGGGAGACCCAGTACTTC.

The J gene is TRBJ1-3, the V gene TRBV7-9; 9 positions match TRBD1. Germline lookup yields CDR1 SEHNR and CDR2 FQNEAQ (reference sequence). CDR3 length equals 17 residues. V shed 1 base and J 0 bases; nucleotides not matched to a gene: 4. In DNA form, the CDR3 reads TGTGCCAGCAGCTTAGTTGGGACAGGGCACTCTGGAAACACCATATATTTT. Protein product: CASSLVGTGHSGNTIYF. Supplemented by reference TRBV7-9 and TRBJ1-3, the full variable domain reads DTGVSQNPRHKITKRGQNVTFRCDPISEHNRLYWYRQTLGQGPEFLTYFQNEAQLEKSRLLSDRFSAERPKGSFSTLEIQRTEQGDSAMYLCASSLVGTGHSGNTIYFGEGSWLTVV.

The chain has TRBV27 and TRBJ2-1; TRBD2 matches 10 bases. The germline CDR1 and CDR2 sequences are MNHEY and SMNVEV (reference sequence). The J segment lost 7 bases and the V segment lost 7 bases, leaving 7 bases of the junction unmatched. The CDR3 length is 14 residues. The CDR3, as DNA: TGTGCCAGCAAACCTCTAGCGGGAGTGAATGAGCAGTTCTTC. Amino acids: CASKPLAGVNEQFF.

The CDR3 bases are TGTGCCAGCAGTTTATGGGGAACAGGGGGACATACGCAGTATTTT. This sequence encodes CASSLWGTGGHTQYF. This chain links TRBV28 with TRBJ2-3, with 8 bases matching TRBD1. Germline V CDR1 and CDR2: MDHEN, SYDVKM. CDR3 length: 15 residues. Losses at the gene ends were 0 bases for V and 7 bases for J; bases not matched to a gene: 6.

The chain couples TRBV25-1 to TRBJ2-7; 8 bases fit TRBD2. The trim removed 6 bases at V and 6 bases at J, leaving 10 bases unmatched. Germline assignment: CDR1 MGHDK and CDR2 SYGVNS. The CDR3 has 14 amino acids. The CDR3 DNA sequence: TGTGCCAGCAGATCATCCTGGACTAGCACCGAGCAGTACTTC. Its translation is CASRSSWTSTEQYF.

V is TRBV15 and J is TRBJ2-4; the D gene is possibly TRBD1 (6 bases). In germline, CDR1 is LNHNV, CDR2 YYDKDF (reference sequence). The CDR3 loop spans 13 amino acids. V lost 0 bases, J lost 13 bases, and 13 bases lay in between. CDR3 bases: TGTGCCACCAGCAGAGATGCGACAGGCCGACAGTACTTC. Protein: CATSRDATGRQYF.

This chain links TRBV28 with TRBJ1-3; D possibly corresponds to TRBD1 (6 bases). V dropped 11 bases and J dropped 0 bases, with 11 bases sitting between them. The CDR3 loop spans 13 amino acids. Germline V gene sequence: CDR1 MDHEN, CDR2 SYDVKM. The CDR3 DNA reads as TGTGCCGGACAGAGTAACTCTGGAAACACCATATATTTT. This encodes CAGQSNSGNTIYF.